The entry below gives a single TCR beta chain sequence along with its context. The antigen is undetermined. Isolation of CD4+ and CD8+ cells used positive magnetic bead selection, with purity checked by flow cytometry. The data belong to a study of somatic mutations in cytotoxic T cells in rheumatoid arthritis. Study in general: Nearly 100% purity was obtained when some V beta antibody-stained T-cell populations were flow-sorted; these included V beta1+ cells sequenced for TCRB. Findings of the study overall: Between rheumatoid arthritis patients and age-matched healthy controls, CD8+ T-cell clonality showed no significant difference.

The protocol was immunoSEQ multiplex PCR, while the TCRdb copy is restricted to in-frame clones and leaves out a portion. The table includes 18,000 or so clones, roughly 80% detected once. The sample was CD8+ T cells sorted from blood. The receptor's source is an adult with rheumatoid arthritis.

DNA of the CDR3: TGTGCCAGCAGCTTGGAATTCGGGGAGACCTACGAGCAGTACTTC. This encodes CASSLEFGETYEQYF. The chain combines TRBV5-4 with TRBJ2-7, with TRBD2 as a possible D gene (5 bases). Germline V gives CDR1 SGHNT, CDR2 YYREEE (reference sequence). This CDR3 has 15 amino acids. V was trimmed by 0 bases and J by 2 bases, leaving 12 bases between them. Full variable domain (outside the CDR3, taken from reference TRBV5-4 and TRBJ2-7): ETGVTQSPTHLIKTRGQQVTLRCSSQSGHNTVSWYQQALGQGPQFIFQYYREEENGRGNFPPRFSGLQFPNYSSELNVNALELDDSALYLCASSLEFGETYEQYFGPGTRLTVT.